This TCR beta chain was documented in a study of T cell responses to AZD1222 COVID-19 vaccine. The assay was immunoSEQ multiplex PCR, and TCRdb's table has in-frame clones only and misses some. The sample records about 170,000 clones, around 91% being singletons. Findings of the study overall: Spike was spanned by vaccine-associated CD4 TCRs, with dominance at 160-218 and 743-854.

As concerns this clone: The antigen is not known. The sample contains more than one DNA sequence encoding this CDR3.

The CDR3 contains 13 residues. Germline V gives CDR1 SGHNT, CDR2 YENEEA. The ends were cut back, 0 bases at V and 0 bases at J, with 3 bases in the middle. This chain uses TRBV11-3 with TRBJ2-7; D call uncertain. The TCR was taken from an adult in good health. This material consisted of peripheral blood, taken on day 0 of AZD1222 vaccination. CDR3 loop: CASSLDSSYEQYF. CDR3 in DNA: TGTGCCAGCAGCTTAGACAGCTCCTACGAGCAGTACTTC.